This T cell receptor beta chain was retrieved from a study of shared clonotypes between healthy human individuals. Details on this clone: Its antigen is currently unknown.

Libraries were prepared by immunoSEQ multiplex PCR; TCRdb keeps only in-frame clonotypes and omits some of them. The repertoire includes about 2.4 million clones, roughly 93% of them detected once, and approximately 0.37% sits in the top ten. The study, taken as a whole, reports: Sequencing depth was expected to influence donor clonotype sharing.

This clonotype was obtained from a man younger than 35 in good health. Some clones in this sample may be carry-over from other donors' samples. Specimen: naive CD4+ T cells from PBMCs. Described subset: CD45RA+ positively selected.

The CDR3 DNA is TGTGCCAGCAGCTTGGTTGCAGGGGGTCGAAATGAAGCTTTCTTT. Protein sequence: CASSLVAGGRNEAFF. This chain uses TRBV7-2 with TRBJ1-1; 7 bases are shared with TRBD1. This CDR3 contains 15 residues. V dropped 3 bases and J dropped 7; count of bases not matched to a gene: 11. Germline CDR1 reads SGHTA; CDR2 reads FQGNSA.